This T cell receptor beta chain was observed in a study of memory CD4+ T cells and cytomegalovirus serostatus. Study-wide results and caveats: About 40% of the roughly 160 known CMV-associated TCRbeta sequences appeared in CD4+ memory.

The sort gate was single viable CD3+CD4+CD8-CD45RO+ cells for memory CD4+ T cells. As for this clone: Antigen unknown.

V was clipped by 6 bases and J by 4 bases; unmatched bases: 6. Germline-derived CDR1 and CDR2 are SGHRS and YFSETQ. The CDR3 loop spans 14 amino acids. Original methodology: After removing out-of-frame reads, over 2 million distinct TCRbeta sequences remained. Using immunoSEQ multiplex PCR, the repertoire was profiled, and TCRdb retains in-frame clones only, with some absent. That table is the source of V, J and clone size, and D and trimming were worked out from the DNA. The sample has about 53,000 clones, roughly 77% seen once. This chain joins TRBV5-1 and TRBJ2-2, with 7 positions matching TRBD2. Material: memory CD4+ T cells from blood. The source is an adult in good health and CMV-seronegative. CDR3 bases: TGCGCCAGCACCGGGGGGAGCGGCACCGGGGAGCTGTTTTTT. Amino acids: CASTGGSGTGELFF.